This note documents a single T cell receptor (beta chain) sequence. This entry is derived from a study of shared clonotypes between healthy human individuals. Per the germline V gene, CDR1 is SNHLY and CDR2 is FYNNEI. The CDR3 runs 14 residues. V shed 6 bases and J shed 1 base, with 13 bases lying between them. Sequencing used immunoSEQ multiplex PCR; TCRdb keeps in-frame clones, though not all of them. Found here are over a million clones, 78% of them singletons; the top ten hold 0.55% to 0.7%. The chain carries TRBV2 and TRBJ2-7; the D gene is possibly TRBD1 (5 bases). Material for sequencing was memory CD4+ T cells from PBMCs. Documented subset: CD45RA-negative fraction. The receptor's source is a man aged 18-30 years in good health. Some clones in this sample may be carry-over from other donors' samples. CDR3 residues: CASRETVHSYEQYF. CDR3 DNA sequence: TGTGCCAGCAGGGAGACAGTTCATTCCTACGAGCAGTACTTC.